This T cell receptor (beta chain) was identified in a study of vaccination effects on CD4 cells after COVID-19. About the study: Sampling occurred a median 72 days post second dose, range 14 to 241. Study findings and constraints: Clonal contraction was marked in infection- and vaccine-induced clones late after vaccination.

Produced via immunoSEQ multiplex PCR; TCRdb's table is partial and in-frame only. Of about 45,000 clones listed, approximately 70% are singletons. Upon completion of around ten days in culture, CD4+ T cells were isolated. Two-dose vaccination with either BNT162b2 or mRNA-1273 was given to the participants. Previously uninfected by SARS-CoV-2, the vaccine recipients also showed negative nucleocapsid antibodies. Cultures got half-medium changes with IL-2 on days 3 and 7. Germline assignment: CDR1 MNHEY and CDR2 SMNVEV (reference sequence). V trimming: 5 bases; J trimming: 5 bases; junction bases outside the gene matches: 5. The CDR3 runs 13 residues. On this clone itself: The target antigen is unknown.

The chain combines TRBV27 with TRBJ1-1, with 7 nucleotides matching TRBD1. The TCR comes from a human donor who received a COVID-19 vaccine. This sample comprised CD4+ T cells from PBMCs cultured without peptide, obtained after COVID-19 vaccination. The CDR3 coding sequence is TGTGCCAGCAGTCGACAGGGCGATACTGAAGCTTTCTTT. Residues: CASSRQGDTEAFF.